Listed here is a single T cell receptor beta chain. The record originates from a study of OX40 agonist ivuxolimab in advanced cancers. TCRdb's copy holds only in-frame clones and misses some; the assay was immunoSEQ multiplex PCR. This table has roughly 47,000 clones, 89% appearing once. CDR3 length: 13 amino acids. Trimming cost V 6 bases and J 7 bases, with 13 bases left between them. Germline-derived CDR1 and CDR2 are MNHNY and SVGAGI (reference sequence). The TCR originated in an adult with an advanced solid tumor such as melanoma, head and neck, liver or kidney cancer. The V gene is TRBV6-6, the J gene TRBJ1-5; no firm D call. The source material was CD4+ or CD8+ T cells sorted from blood, sampled in a trial of the OX40 agonist ivuxolimab. CDR3 sequence: CASRPFSDQPQHF. As DNA, the CDR3 is TGTGCCAGCAGGCCATTCTCGGACCAGCCCCAGCATTTT.